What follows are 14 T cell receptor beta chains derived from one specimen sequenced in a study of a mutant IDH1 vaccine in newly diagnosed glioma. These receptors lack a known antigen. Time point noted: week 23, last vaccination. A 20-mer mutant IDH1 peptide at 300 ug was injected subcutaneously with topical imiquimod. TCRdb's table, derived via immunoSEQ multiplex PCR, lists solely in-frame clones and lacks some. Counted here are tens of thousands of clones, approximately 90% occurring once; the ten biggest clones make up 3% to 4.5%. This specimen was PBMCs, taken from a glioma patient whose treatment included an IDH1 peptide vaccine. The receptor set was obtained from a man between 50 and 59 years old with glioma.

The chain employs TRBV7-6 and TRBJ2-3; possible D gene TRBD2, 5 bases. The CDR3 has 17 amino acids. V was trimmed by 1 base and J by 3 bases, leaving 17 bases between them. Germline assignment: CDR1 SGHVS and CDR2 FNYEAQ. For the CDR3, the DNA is TGTGCCAGCAGCTTAGTATTGTTGGAGGAGGAAACAGATACGCAGTATTTT. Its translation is CASSLVLLEEETDTQYF.

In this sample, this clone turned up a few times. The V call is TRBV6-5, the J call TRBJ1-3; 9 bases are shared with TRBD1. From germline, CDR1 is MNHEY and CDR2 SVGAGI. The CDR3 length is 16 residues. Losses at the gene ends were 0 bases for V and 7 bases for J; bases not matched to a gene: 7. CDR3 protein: CASSYSGTGTGNTIYF. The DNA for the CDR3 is TGTGCCAGCAGTTACTCCGGGACAGGGACGGGCAACACCATATATTTT.

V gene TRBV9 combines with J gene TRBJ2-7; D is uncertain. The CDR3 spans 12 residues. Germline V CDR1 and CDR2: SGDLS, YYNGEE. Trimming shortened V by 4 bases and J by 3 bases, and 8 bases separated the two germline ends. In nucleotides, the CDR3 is TGTGCCAGCAGCAAAGTGGGCTACGAGCAGTACTTC. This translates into CASSKVGYEQYF.

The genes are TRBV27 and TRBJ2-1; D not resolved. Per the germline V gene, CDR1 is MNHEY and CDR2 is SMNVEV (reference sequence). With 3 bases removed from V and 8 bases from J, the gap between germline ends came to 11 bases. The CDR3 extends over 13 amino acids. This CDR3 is CASSLTISDEQFF. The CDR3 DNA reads TGTGCCAGCAGTTTGACGATAAGCGATGAGCAGTTCTTC.

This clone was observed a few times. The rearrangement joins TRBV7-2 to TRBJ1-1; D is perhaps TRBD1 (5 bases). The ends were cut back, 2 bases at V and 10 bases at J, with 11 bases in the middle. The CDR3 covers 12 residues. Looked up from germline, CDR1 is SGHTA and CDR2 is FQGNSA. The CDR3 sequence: CASSLHGTAAFF. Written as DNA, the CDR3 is TGTGCCAGCAGCTTACATGGGACGGCAGCTTTCTTT.

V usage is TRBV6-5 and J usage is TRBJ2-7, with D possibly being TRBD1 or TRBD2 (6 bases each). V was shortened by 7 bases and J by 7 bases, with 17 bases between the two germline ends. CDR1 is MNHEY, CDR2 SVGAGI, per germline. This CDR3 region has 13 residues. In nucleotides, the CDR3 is TGTGCCAGCAAACAGGGCGGGGAGAGTGAGCAGTACTTC. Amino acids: CASKQGGESEQYF.

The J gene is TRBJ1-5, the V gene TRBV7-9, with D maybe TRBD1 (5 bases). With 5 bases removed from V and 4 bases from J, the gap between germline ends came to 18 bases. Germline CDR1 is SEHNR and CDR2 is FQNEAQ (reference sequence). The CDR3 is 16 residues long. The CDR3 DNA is TGTGCCAGCAGCCTTGGTCGGGGCCCCCCAAATCAGCCCCAGCATTTT. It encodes CASSLGRGPPNQPQHF.

CDR3 nucleotide sequence: TGTGCCAGCAGCTTAGGTGCGACGCGGCGGCTGGTTGAAAAACTGTTTTTT. Its translation: CASSLGATRRLVEKLFF. V usage is TRBV7-9 and J usage is TRBJ1-4; D call uncertain. V was trimmed by 1 base and J by 7 bases, leaving 19 bases between them. Germline loops: CDR1 SEHNR, CDR2 FQNEAQ (reference sequence). This CDR3 contains 17 residues.

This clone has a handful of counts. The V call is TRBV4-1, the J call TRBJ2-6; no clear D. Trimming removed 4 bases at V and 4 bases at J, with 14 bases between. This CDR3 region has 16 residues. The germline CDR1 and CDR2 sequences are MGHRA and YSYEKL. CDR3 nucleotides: TGCGCCAGCAGCCCCCCTCGCGGATCCGGGGCCAACGTCCTGACTTTC. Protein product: CASSPPRGSGANVLTF.

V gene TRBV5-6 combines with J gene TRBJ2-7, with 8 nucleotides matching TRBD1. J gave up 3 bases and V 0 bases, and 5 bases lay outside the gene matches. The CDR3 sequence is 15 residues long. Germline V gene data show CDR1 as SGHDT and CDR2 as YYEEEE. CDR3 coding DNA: TGTGCCAGCAGCTTGGATAGGACAGGGTTCTACGAGCAGTACTTC. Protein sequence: CASSLDRTGFYEQYF.

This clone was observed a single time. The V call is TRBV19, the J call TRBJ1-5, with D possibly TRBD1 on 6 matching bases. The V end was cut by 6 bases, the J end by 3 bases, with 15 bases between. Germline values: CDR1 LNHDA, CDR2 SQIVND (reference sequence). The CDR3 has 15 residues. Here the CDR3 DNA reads TGTGCCAGTAGAAACCAGGGGCATTACAATCAGCCCCAGCATTTT. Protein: CASRNQGHYNQPQHF.

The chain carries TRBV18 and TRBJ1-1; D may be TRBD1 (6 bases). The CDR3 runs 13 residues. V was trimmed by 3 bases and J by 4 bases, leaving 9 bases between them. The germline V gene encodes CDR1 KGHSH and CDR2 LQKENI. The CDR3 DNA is TGTGCCAGCTCACCTCAGGGGACCACTGAAGCTTTCTTT. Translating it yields CASSPQGTTEAFF. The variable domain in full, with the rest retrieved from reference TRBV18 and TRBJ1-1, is NAGVMQNPRHLVRRRGQEARLRCSPMKGHSHVYWYRQLPEEGLKFMVYLQKENIIDESGMPKERFSAEFPKEGPSILRIQQVVRGDSAAYFCASSPQGTTEAFFGQGTRLTVV.

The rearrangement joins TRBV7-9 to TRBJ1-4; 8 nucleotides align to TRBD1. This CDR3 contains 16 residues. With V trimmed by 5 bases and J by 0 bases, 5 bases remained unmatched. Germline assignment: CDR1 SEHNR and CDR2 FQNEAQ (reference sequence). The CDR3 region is CASSARTGSTNEKLFF. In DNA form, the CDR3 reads TGTGCCAGCAGCGCGCGGACAGGGTCAACTAATGAAAAACTGTTTTTT.

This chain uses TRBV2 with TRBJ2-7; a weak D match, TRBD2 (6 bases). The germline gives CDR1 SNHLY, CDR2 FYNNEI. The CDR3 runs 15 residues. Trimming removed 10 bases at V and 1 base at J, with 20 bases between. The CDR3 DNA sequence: TGTGCCACCTACCCGCGGGACTCAATGTCCTACGAGCAGTACTTC. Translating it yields CATYPRDSMSYEQYF.